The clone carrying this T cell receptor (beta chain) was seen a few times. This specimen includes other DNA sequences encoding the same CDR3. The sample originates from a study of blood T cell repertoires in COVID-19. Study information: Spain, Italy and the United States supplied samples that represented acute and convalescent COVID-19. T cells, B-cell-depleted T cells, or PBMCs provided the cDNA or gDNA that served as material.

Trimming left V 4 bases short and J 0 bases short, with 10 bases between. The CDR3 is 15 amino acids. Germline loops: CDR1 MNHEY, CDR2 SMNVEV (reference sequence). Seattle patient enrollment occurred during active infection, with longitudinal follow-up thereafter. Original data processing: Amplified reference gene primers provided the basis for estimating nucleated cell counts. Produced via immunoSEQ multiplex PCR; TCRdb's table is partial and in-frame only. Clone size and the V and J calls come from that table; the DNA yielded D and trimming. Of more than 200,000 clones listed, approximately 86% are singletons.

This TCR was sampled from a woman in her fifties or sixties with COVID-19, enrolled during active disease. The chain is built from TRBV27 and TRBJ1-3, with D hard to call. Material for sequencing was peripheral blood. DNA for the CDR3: TGTGCCAGCAGTTCAACAGTCCCCTCTGGAAACACCATATATTTT. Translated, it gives CASSSTVPSGNTIYF.